The present entry profiles one TCR beta chain with its context. There is no known antigen for this receptor. No much larger clonotype is one base removed from it; base qualities were not supplied. The library came from PCR. The sequencer was an Illumina HiSeq 2500. TCR libraries were prepared with molecular barcoding, using unique molecular identifiers to normalize TCRbeta repertoire quantification. Using fastp trimming at Q25 and MiXCR clonotype assembly, TCRdb reanalyzed the public sequencing data and kept in-frame beta chains. Identical CDR3 protein sequences are pooled into one entry, listed with their most common genes and DNA. Within this sample are roughly 200,000 distinct CDR3 sequences, with roughly 8.1% of them counted one time only. Approximately 40% of the sample is in the top ten clones. This sample is part of a study of T-cell reconstitution after alpha-beta-depleted transplantation in children (TCRdb year 2016). At the level of the whole study: T-cell immune reconstitution after TCRalphabeta/CD19-depleted allogeneic hematopoietic cell transplantation in children was quantitatively tracked in the study by means of TCR repertoire profiling. What the research found in general, with its limitations: The apparently early recovery of alphabetaT-cell counts about two months after transplant reportedly depended on only several hundred rapidly expanded clones that came from non-depleted graft cells. In some patients, the high TCRbeta diversity seen at day 60 was put down to recipient T cells and intrathymic progenitors that had survived conditioning. Hyperexpanded clone frequencies declined over subsequent months; after one year, T-cell counts and TCRbeta diversity were mostly attributed to newly produced T cells.

Reading the label with the study, this specimen's treatment or condition is: allogeneic hematopoietic cell transplantation with graft depleted of TCRalphabeta T cells and CD19 B cells. The children who served as transplant recipients had been given grafts of TCRalphabeta/CD19-depleted allogeneic hematopoietic cells. The CDR3 has 15 amino acids, counting the end cysteine and phenylalanine. The DNA shown is the 45-base CDR3, in frame from base 1. CDR1 and CDR2 are read off the germline V gene as KGHSH and LQKENI. Trimming takes 3 bases from V and 4 bases from J, and the germline ends sit 16 bases apart.

Recombination connected TRBV18 to TRBJ2-7, and the D gene may be TRBD2, 6 bases matching. Specimen: PBMCs, mostly from graft donor cells, collected 360 days after TCRalphabeta/CD19-depleted stem cell transplant. The source of this sequence is a male patient between 2 and 15 years old who had a stem cell transplant for acute myeloid leukemia, so the T cells may come from the graft donor. The DNA sequence is given as TGTGCCAGCTCACCTCCTGGGCAGGGAGGATACGAGCAGTACTTC. This yields the protein CASSPPGQGGYEQYF.